This TCR beta chain originates from a study of blood T cell repertoires in COVID-19. Study information: The United States, Italy and Spain supplied acute and convalescent COVID-19 samples. T cells, B-cell-depleted T cells, or PBMCs provided the cDNA or gDNA that served as material.

V was clipped by 4 bases and J by 3 bases, with 13 bases between them. CDR1 and CDR2 (germline): SGHTS, YDEGEE. This CDR3 contains 15 residues. In the original analysis: Using reference gene primer amplification, nucleated cell counts were estimated. The protocol was immunoSEQ multiplex PCR, while the TCRdb copy is restricted to in-frame clones and leaves out a portion. That table is the source of V, J and clone size, and D and trimming were worked out from the DNA. The data show about 180,000 clones, around 84% seen once. The sample consisted of peripheral blood. J is TRBJ2-2 and V is TRBV5-8, with D possibly matching TRBD1 (6 bases). The sequence was obtained from a man in his fifties with active or convalescent COVID-19. CDR3 in DNA: TGTGCCAGCAGCGTTACAGGGTTTGACACCGGGGAGCTGTTTTTT. Its translation is CASSVTGFDTGELFF.